Listed here are 17 T cell receptor beta chains from one sample, sequenced in a study of glioma-infiltrating T cells (dated by TCRdb to 2015 to 2016). The data were produced on an Illumina MiSeq. The iRepertoire nested amplicon-rescue multiplex PCR (arm-PCR) platform was used to amplify TCR alpha and beta CDR3 regions from RNA. The public reads were reanalyzed by TCRdb: fastp trimming at Q25, MiXCR alignment, in-frame beta chains only. Rows matching on CDR3 protein sequence are summarized as one entry with the most common DNA and genes. For this sample the table gives tens of thousands of distinct CDR3 sequences, of which around 40% were detected only once. 30% to 40% of the sample rests with the top ten. Sequencing used glioma tissue, nonneoplastic brain tissue, or PBMCs (not recorded which). The receptors were sampled from a human donor with low-grade glioma or glioblastoma, undergoing nonglioma brain surgery, or in good health (not recorded which).

The table lists this clonotype with many counts. The CDR3 spells CASSQDPPGGGGNQPQHF. The CDR3, as DNA: TGCGCCAGCAGCCAAGATCCCCCCGGCGGGGGCGGTAATCAGCCCCAGCATTTT. The chain links TRBV4-3 to TRBJ1-5; perhaps TRBD1 as D (6 bases). Germline CDR1 is LGHNA and CDR2 is YSLEER. The CDR3 extends over 18 amino acids. V dropped 0 bases and J dropped 4 bases, with 19 bases sitting between them.

Comment on this clonotype: A much larger clone differs from this one at a single base, so this may be a read error. The chain uses TRBV7-3 and TRBJ2-1; the D gene is possibly TRBD2 (6 bases). CDR3 length: 13 amino acids. Germline V lookup: CDR1 SGHTA, CDR2 FQGTGA. The CDR3 here is CASSSIRGNEQLF. The CDR3 DNA reads as TGTGCCAGCAGCTCCATACGGGGGAATGAGCAGCTCTTC.

This clonotype appeared once. With a much larger clone just one base away, this may be a read error. The rearrangement links TRBV29-1 to TRBJ2-2; D tentatively fits TRBD1 or TRBD2 (5 bases each). This CDR3 spans 14 amino acids. CDR1 and CDR2 from the germline V gene are SQVTM and ANQGSEA. The CDR3 DNA reads as TGCAGCGTTGCCGTCAGGGTGGGCACCGGGGATCTGTTTTTT. Amino acid sequence: CSVAVRVGTGDLFF.

This clonotype was observed a handful of times. The DNA is left out, because the CDR3 cannot be placed on it with certainty; the CDR3 is given as TCRdb lists it. The chain has TRBV4-1 and TRBJ2-7. The CDR3 is 24 amino acids long, termini counted. From germline, CDR1 is MGHRA and CDR2 YSYEKL. CDR3 in amino acids: CASTNQTSMYLCASSVGGAYEQYF.

Many counts were recorded for this clonotype. The chain couples TRBV2 to TRBJ2-7; no clear D. Looked up from germline, CDR1 is SNHLY and CDR2 is FYNNEI. V lost 1 base and J lost 4, with 5 bases in between. The CDR3 loop spans 12 amino acids. This CDR3 is CASSEVGYEQYF. Written as DNA, the CDR3 is TGTGCCAGCAGTGAAGTGGGTTACGAGCAGTACTTC.

Many counts were recorded for this clonotype. The gene calls are TRBV5-1 and TRBJ1-4, with unresolved D. The CDR3 sequence is 13 residues long. The ends were cut back, 2 bases at V and 5 bases at J, with 7 bases in the middle. Germline assignment: CDR1 SGHRS and CDR2 YFSETQ. CDR3 protein: CASSFRTNEKLFF. The DNA for the CDR3 is TGCGCCAGCAGCTTCAGGACCAATGAAAAACTGTTTTTT.

This clonotype has just a few counts. The chain is built from TRBV5-1 and TRBJ2-5, with 8 bases that match TRBD1. Germline V gives CDR1 SGHRS, CDR2 YFSETQ. This CDR3 is built from 15 residues. V shed 1 base and J 5 bases; nucleotides not matched to a gene: 7. CDR3 amino acids: CASSLQGAFLETQYF. The CDR3 nucleotides read TGCGCCAGCAGCTTGCAGGGGGCGTTTCTCGAGACCCAGTACTTC.

This clonotype has just one count. Being one base from a much bigger clone, this may be a read error. The J gene is TRBJ2-3, the V gene TRBV11-2; D possibly corresponds to TRBD2 (6 bases). Germline CDR1 and CDR2: SGHAT and FQNNGV. The CDR3 covers 16 residues. Trimming took off 3 bases at V and 4 bases at J, with 17 bases between the two ends. In DNA, the CDR3 is TGTGCCAGCAGCTTCGGTGGAGGGAGGATCCCAGATACGCAGTATTTT. This sequence encodes CASSFGGGRIPDTQYF.

This clonotype was seen repeatedly, ten times or more. The chain links TRBV7-3 to TRBJ2-1; D possibly corresponds to TRBD2 (6 bases). V dropped 11 bases and J dropped 7 bases, with 18 bases sitting between them. The length of the CDR3 is 13 residues. Germline V gene sequence: CDR1 SGHTA, CDR2 FQGTGA. The CDR3 bases are TGTGCCTCCGAGGCGGGGACGGGTAATGAGCAGTTCTTC. It yields the protein CASEAGTGNEQFF.

This clonotype was observed at least ten times. CDR3 coding DNA: TGTGCCAGCAGCTTAGCAGGGGTTGGAGATACGCAGTATTTT. The encoded protein is CASSLAGVGDTQYF. V gene TRBV7-6 combines with J gene TRBJ2-3; maybe TRBD1 (5 bases). Looked up from germline, CDR1 is SGHVS and CDR2 is FNYEAQ. This CDR3 contains 14 residues. Trimming took off 0 bases at V and 5 bases at J, with 9 bases between the two ends.

The rearrangement links TRBV20-1 to TRBJ2-1; D is perhaps TRBD2 (6 bases). Germline CDR1 and CDR2: DFQATT and SNEGSKA (reference sequence). The CDR3 spans 17 residues. V lost 0 bases and J lost 4, with 19 bases in between. CDR3 residues: CSARDFQLEGGYNEQFF. Written as DNA, the CDR3 is TGCAGTGCTAGAGATTTCCAACTAGAGGGAGGATACAATGAGCAGTTCTTC.

The V and J genes are TRBV6-1 and TRBJ1-3; weak D call: TRBD1 (5 bases). The CDR3 is 14 amino acids. Germline CDR1 reads MNHNS; CDR2 reads SASEGT. CDR3 sequence (DNA): TGTGTTAGCAGTGCTAGGGACGTTGGAAACACCATATATTTT. This sequence encodes CVSSARDVGNTIYF.

For this clonotype: Because it lacks the conserved phenylalanine or tryptophan at the end, this CDR3 is likely a read error. The J gene is TRBJ2-4, the V gene TRBV15; 10 positions agree with TRBD2. CDR1 and CDR2 (germline): LNHNV, YYDKDF (reference sequence). The J segment lost 3 bases and the V segment lost 5 bases, leaving 7 bases of the junction unmatched. The CDR3 extends over 16 amino acids. The CDR3 nucleotides read TGTGCCACCAGCGACAGACTAGCGGGTGACAAAAACATTCAGTACTTA. It codes for CATSDRLAGDKNIQYL.

In this sample, this clonotype turned up many times. The V and J genes are TRBV12-5 and TRBJ1-5, with 8 bases identical to TRBD1. Germline CDR1 and CDR2: LGHNT and FRNRAP. Trimming at V came to 1 base and at J to 5 bases, leaving 4 bases not matched to a gene. This CDR3 is built from 15 residues. CDR3 sequence reads: CASGLGGQDDQPQHF. CDR3 DNA sequence: TGTGCTAGTGGTTTGGGGGGACAGGACGATCAGCCCCAGCATTTT. Together with reference TRBV12-5 and TRBJ1-5, the CDR3 gives the full variable domain: DARVTQTPRHKVTEMGQEVTMRCQPILGHNTVFWYRQTMMQGLELLAYFRNRAPLDDSGMPKDRFSAEMPDATLATLKIQPSEPRDSAVYFCASGLGGQDDQPQHFGDGTRLSIL.

With respect to this clonotype: The junction and the germline gene differ at one end; a read error may be behind it. The chain couples TRBV11-2 to TRBJ1-4; TRBD1 is a possible D gene (5 bases). CDR1 is SGHAT, CDR2 FQNNGV, per germline. This CDR3 is built from 16 residues. The CDR3 protein is CAGSSRPDSSVGKLFF. In DNA form, the CDR3 reads TGTGCCGGCAGCTCCCGTCCTGACAGTTCGGTGGGGAAACTGTTTTTT.

Turning to this clonotype: This may arise from a read error, as a much more abundant clone is one base away. This chain uses TRBV5-8 with TRBJ1-4; the match to TRBD1 covers 9 bases. This CDR3 is 18 amino acids long. CDR1 and CDR2 from the germline V gene are SGHTS and YDEGEE. The CDR3 DNA follows: TGTGCCATCAGCTTGGGCGCCGGGACAGGGATCGTCAGTGAAAAACTGTTTTTT. This sequence encodes CAISLGAGTGIVSEKLFF.

This sequence joins TRBV19 and TRBJ1-2; TRBD1 aligns across 10 bases. The CDR3 totals 17 residues. Germline trimming cut 6 bases from V and 0 bases from J; bases unmatched to any gene: 10. Germline CDR1 LNHDA, CDR2 SQIVND (reference sequence). The CDR3 region has the DNA TGTGCCAGTAGAAAACAACAGGGACAGGGGCCTAACTATGGCTACACCTTC. Encoded protein: CASRKQQGQGPNYGYTF. The full variable domain, completed using reference TRBV19 and TRBJ1-2, is DGGITQSPKYLFRKEGQNVTLSCEQNLNHDAMYWYRQDPGQGLRLIYYSQIVNDFQKGDIAEGYSVSREKKESFPLTVTSAQKNPTAFYLCASRKQQGQGPNYGYTFGSGTRLTVV.